The 3 T cell receptor beta chains given below trace back to one sample, sequenced in a study of blood T cell repertoires in COVID-19. Assay: immunoSEQ multiplex PCR; the TCRdb copy retains only in-frame clones and omits some. The table includes around 120,000 clones, around four fifths detected once. Sequencing was carried out using peripheral blood. These receptors originate from a man older than 75 with active or convalescent COVID-19.

This chain joins TRBV29-1 and TRBJ1-1; 7 bases agree with TRBD1. CDR3 length equals 13 residues. The germline V gene encodes CDR1 SQVTM and CDR2 ANQGSEA. Trimming removed 7 bases from V and 3 bases from J; junction bases left unmatched: 8. The CDR3 DNA is TGCAGCGCCCCGGGACAGTGGGACACTGAAGCTTTCTTT. The encoded protein is CSAPGQWDTEAFF. The variable domain in full, completed from reference TRBV29-1 and TRBJ1-1, reads SAVISQKPSRDICQRGTSLTIQCQVDSQVTMMFWYRQQPGQSLTLIATANQGSEATYESGFVIDKFPISRPNLTFSTLTVSNMSPEDSSIYLCSAPGQWDTEAFFGQGTRLTVV.

The chain employs TRBV11-2 and TRBJ2-5; D possibly corresponds to TRBD2 (6 bases). The CDR3 totals 14 residues. Trimming shortened V by 5 bases and J by 5 bases, and 15 bases separated the two germline ends. Germline CDR1 reads SGHAT; CDR2 reads FQNNGV. The CDR3 DNA reads as TGTGCCAGCAGCACGCGACTAGTTCGGGAGACCCAGTACTTC. This gives the protein CASSTRLVRETQYF.

This chain uses TRBV6-2 or TRBV6-3 with TRBJ2-2, with 8 bases lining up with TRBD1. Trimming took 2 bases from V and 0 from J; bases not matched to a gene: 5. The CDR3 runs 17 residues. Per the germline V gene, CDR1 is MNHEY and CDR2 is SVGEGT. This chain's CDR3 is CASSYTSGGANTGELFF. The CDR3 DNA is TGTGCCAGCAGTTACACATCAGGGGGCGCGAACACCGGGGAGCTGTTTTTT.